The 12 T cell receptor beta chains below were found in one sample sequenced in a study of shared clonotypes between healthy human individuals (dated by TCRdb to about 2020). The method behind the library was the immunoSEQ multiplex PCR assay. TCRdb provides this immuneACCESS table in a form limited to in-frame rearrangements. Some clones are lacking; in checked studies, under half of them reflect an unresolved V gene, and why the rest are absent is not known. Recorded for this sample are millions of clones; roughly 91% of them occurred a single time. The biggest ten clones account for under 2% of the sample. CD8 naive samples consisted of CD45RO-negative cells that were positively selected for CCR7, yielding a CD45RA+CCR7+ population without TemRA cells. Input material: naive CD8+ T cells from PBMCs. The cell subset or site label on this specimen signifies: CD45RA+CCR7+. The receptors here all came from a man aged 18 to 29 in good health. Some clones in this sample may be carry-over from other donors' samples.

As concerns this clone: At the DNA level, this CDR3 is encoded by other sequences in the same sample as well. The chain carries TRBV11-3 and TRBJ1-5, with 7 bases aligning to TRBD1. V lost 7 bases to trimming and J lost 2 bases; unmatched junction nucleotides: 8. This CDR3 is built from 15 residues. Per the germline V gene, CDR1 is SGHNT and CDR2 is YENEEA. The CDR3 coding sequence is TGTGCCAGCAACAAATATACAGGGGGCAATCAGCCCCAGCATTTT. Its protein product is CASNKYTGGNQPQHF.

The chain uses TRBV11-2 and TRBJ2-7, with 7 positions matching TRBD2. The CDR3 sequence is 14 residues long. Germline V gene sequence: CDR1 SGHAT, CDR2 FQNNGV. The V and J ends lost 4 bases and 2 bases, in that order; junction bases with no gene match: 5. CDR3 nucleotides: TGTGCCAGCAGCTGGGGGGGAGCCACCTACGAGCAGTACTTC. Translated: CASSWGGATYEQYF.

This sequence joins TRBV7-9 and TRBJ2-4, with 8 bases that match TRBD1. This CDR3 comprises 16 residues. CDR1 is SEHNR and CDR2 is FQNEAQ in the germline V gene (reference sequence). The J segment lost 0 bases and the V segment lost 4 bases, leaving 5 bases of the junction unmatched. CDR3 bases: TGTGCCAGCAGCTCGGACAGGGCCATAGCCAAAAACATTCAGTACTTC. It yields the protein CASSSDRAIAKNIQYF.

V and J are TRBV6-4 and TRBJ2-1; D perhaps matches TRBD1 (5 bases). The CDR3 contains 15 residues. CDR1 is MRHNA, CDR2 SNTAGT, per germline. V lost 2 bases and J 4 bases, leaving 12 bases between the germline ends. The CDR3 nucleotides are TGTGCCAGCAGTGACGCTGGGCAGGGTTACAATGAGCAGTTCTTC. This encodes CASSDAGQGYNEQFF.

The chain joins TRBV5-6 to TRBJ1-1, with a possible D match to TRBD1 (6 bases). This CDR3 contains 15 residues. Between the trimmed V and J ends, which lost 7 bases and 5 bases, there was a span of 21 bases. From germline, CDR1 is SGHDT and CDR2 YYEEEE. As DNA, the CDR3 is TGTGCCAGCCACATGTGGGCGCAGGGGCGGACTGAAGCTTTCTTT. It encodes CASHMWAQGRTEAFF.

The J gene is TRBJ2-2, the V gene TRBV18; perhaps D is TRBD1 or TRBD2 (5 bases each). The CDR3 has 16 amino acids. CDR1 is KGHSH, CDR2 LQKENI, per germline. The V and J ends lost 2 bases and 0 bases respectively, with 10 bases between them. CDR3 sequence: CASSPDSGPNTGELFF. The CDR3 DNA is TGTGCCAGCTCACCAGACAGCGGCCCGAACACCGGGGAGCTGTTTTTT.

This clone appeared a few times. V is TRBV6-5 and J is TRBJ1-1; TRBD1 might be the D (5 bases). The CDR3 extends over 16 amino acids. V lost 0 bases to trimming and J lost 5 bases, with 16 bases between them. Germline V CDR1 and CDR2: MNHEY, SVGAGI. The DNA for the CDR3 is TGTGCCAGCAGTTACTCGATTCCCGGGGCGCTAACTGAAGCTTTCTTT. Its protein is CASSYSIPGALTEAFF.

The chain has TRBV2 and TRBJ2-1, with D possibly TRBD2 on 6 matching bases. Trimming took 10 bases from V and 5 from J, leaving 12 bases between them. The CDR3 loop spans 12 amino acids. Per germline, CDR1 SNHLY and CDR2 FYNNEI. The CDR3 region is CATVGLNNEQFF. CDR3 DNA: TGTGCCACCGTGGGACTTAACAATGAGCAGTTCTTC.

The chain carries TRBV6-5 and TRBJ2-7; perhaps D is TRBD1 or TRBD2 (5 bases each). This CDR3 contains 12 residues. Per the germline V gene, CDR1 is MNHEY and CDR2 is SVGAGI. V dropped 8 bases and J dropped 6 bases, with 14 bases sitting between them. CDR3 amino acids: CASSTEGLEQYF. The CDR3 DNA reads as TGTGCCAGCTCAACCGAGGGGCTCGAGCAGTACTTC.

V gene TRBV6-4 combines with J gene TRBJ2-1, with 11 bases aligning to TRBD2. Germline V gene data show CDR1 as MRHNA and CDR2 as SNTAGT. The CDR3 is 15 residues long. With 3 bases clipped from V and 7 bases from J, the junction kept 5 bases outside the gene matches. CDR3 protein: CASSELAGVRNEQFF. CDR3 in DNA: TGTGCCAGCAGTGAACTAGCGGGAGTAAGGAATGAGCAGTTCTTC.

The V gene is TRBV2, the J gene TRBJ2-1; D gene ambiguous. Germline loops: CDR1 SNHLY, CDR2 FYNNEI. Deletions cut 6 bases from V and 8 bases from J, with 20 bases between. The CDR3 has 15 residues. CDR3 in amino acids: CASSRTASGFDEQFF. The CDR3 nucleotides are TGTGCCAGCAGCAGGACCGCTTCCGGGTTCGATGAGCAGTTCTTC.

The rearrangement uses TRBV19 and TRBJ2-7; 7 bases match TRBD1. Germline assignment: CDR1 LNHDA and CDR2 SQIVND (reference sequence). V was clipped by 4 bases and J by 3 bases; unmatched bases: 6. The CDR3 contains 14 residues. The CDR3 here is CASSTRGTHYEQYF. The CDR3 DNA follows: TGTGCCAGTAGTACCAGGGGGACCCACTACGAGCAGTACTTC. Filled out from reference TRBV19 and TRBJ2-7, the complete variable domain reads DGGITQSPKYLFRKEGQNVTLSCEQNLNHDAMYWYRQDPGQGLRLIYYSQIVNDFQKGDIAEGYSVSREKKESFPLTVTSAQKNPTAFYLCASSTRGTHYEQYFGPGTRLTVT.